Each of the 14 T cell receptor beta chains below was sequenced from the same sample in a study of blood T cells in healthy people across ages. The second PCR ran about 6 to 12 cycles with a sample-barcoded 5' primer and J-beta primers. TCRdb passed the 5' RACE reads through MiXCR, listing each CDR3 protein once. The repertoire holds about 970,000 distinct CDR3 sequences, with about 53% as singletons. Sequenced material: blood. Receptors were obtained from a woman aged 55 to 70 in good health.

The V call is TRBV11-2, the J call TRBJ2-5, with D unclear. The end of the DNA aligns better with TRBJ2-7, so the J call may be wrong. Germline V gene sequence: CDR1 SGHAT, CDR2 FQNNGV. This CDR3 spans 13 amino acids. The CDR3 DNA sequence: TGTGCCAGCAGCTTGCCCCCGTTCTCCGAGCAGTACTTC. Residues: CASSLPPFSEQYF.

This chain uses TRBV20-1 with TRBJ2-1, with 16 bases that match TRBD2. The germline V gene has CDR1 DFQATT and CDR2 SNEGSKA (reference sequence). The CDR3 contains 18 residues. V was clipped by 4 bases and J by 4 bases; unmatched bases: 10. This CDR3 reads CSATPGLAGGSYYNEQFF. The CDR3 bases are TGCAGTGCTACCCCGGGACTAGCGGGAGGGTCCTATTACAATGAGCAGTTCTTC.

V is TRBV20-1 and J is TRBJ2-5; D gene unclear. This CDR3 contains 10 residues. The germline V and J ends were trimmed by 5 bases and 1 base, with 2 bases remaining between them. Germline V CDR1 and CDR2: DFQATT, SNEGSKA (reference sequence). CDR3 sequence (DNA): TGCAGTGCTGGCCAAGAGACCCAGTACTTC. Protein product: CSAGQETQYF.

This clonotype was detected ten times or more. This chain connects TRBV10-3 to TRBJ2-3, with 8 bases aligning to TRBD2. The CDR3 spans 16 residues. The V gene end was trimmed by 10 bases and the J gene end by 0 bases; junction bases not matched to a gene: 12. Germline-derived CDR1 and CDR2 are ENHRY and SYGVKD. The CDR3 bases are TGTGCCACCTCCCGTTCGGGAGGGCCCAGCACAGATACGCAGTATTTT. It is translated as CATSRSGGPSTDTQYF.

The chain uses TRBV21-1 and TRBJ1-5; the table's D gene call, TRBD1, was not cross checked with the DNA. TRBV21-1 is designated a pseudogene. The CDR3 is 17 residues long. The CDR3 here is CASSPRAGTGMVQPQHF. CDR3 coding DNA: TGTGCCAGCAGCCCCAGAGCCGGGACAGGGATGGTTCAGCCCCAGCATTTT.

The J gene is TRBJ1-2, the V gene TRBV7-2; 10 bases align to TRBD1. Germline V lookup: CDR1 SGHTA, CDR2 FQGNSA. J lost 8 bases, V lost 6 bases, and 0 bases had no gene match. The CDR3 spans 11 residues. CDR3 bases: TGTGCCAGCAGGGACAGGGGGGGCTACACCTTC. Protein sequence: CASRDRGGYTF. The whole variable domain, remainder taken from reference TRBV7-2 and TRBJ1-2, is GAGVSQSPSNKVTEKGKDVELRCDPISGHTALYWYRQSLGQGLEFLIYFQGNSAPDKSGLPSDRFSAERTGGSVSTLTIQRTQQEDSAVYLCASRDRGGYTFGSGTRLTVV.

The CDR3 region is CASSHRQGTTEQYF. The CDR3 DNA is TGTGCCAGCAGCCACCGACAGGGGACCACCGAGCAGTACTTC. V and J are TRBV7-9 and TRBJ2-7; 8 nucleotides line up with TRBD1. The germline V gene has CDR1 SEHNR and CDR2 FQNEAQ (reference sequence). This CDR3 spans 14 amino acids. V shed 5 bases, J shed 6 bases, and the junction held 9 bases outside the gene matches.

This sequence joins TRBV4-1 and TRBJ2-5; TRBD1 aligns across 11 bases. The J call is doubtful: the DNA matches TRBJ2-1 better. The CDR3 contains 17 residues. Germline V gives CDR1 MGHRA, CDR2 YSYEKL. CDR3: CASSQDMWDRGFDEQFF. Here the CDR3 DNA reads TGCGCCAGCAGCCAAGATATGTGGGACAGGGGGTTCGATGAGCAGTTCTTC.

The chain links TRBV4-1 to TRBJ2-1; D gene ambiguous. CDR1 and CDR2 from the germline V gene are MGHRA and YSYEKL. V was clipped by 2 bases and J by 0 bases, with 8 bases between them. CDR3 length: 15 residues. The CDR3 loop is CASSQSYSSYNEQFF. The CDR3 DNA is TGCGCCAGCAGCCAATCCTACTCCTCCTACAATGAGCAGTTCTTC.

The chain couples TRBV29-1 to TRBJ2-5, with 11 bases matching TRBD2. Trimming removed 7 bases from V and 2 bases from J; junction bases left unmatched: 9. The germline gives CDR1 SQVTM, CDR2 ANQGSEA. The CDR3 is 15 residues long. The CDR3 nucleotides read TGCAGCGCCGACCTCGGGACTAGCGGACAAGAGACCCAGTACTTC. Encoded protein: CSADLGTSGQETQYF.

The chain couples TRBV5-1 to TRBJ2-5; D unclear. Germline assignment: CDR1 SGHRS and CDR2 YFSETQ. Trimming cost V 2 bases and J 5 bases, with 7 bases left between them. CDR3 length: 12 amino acids. Written as DNA, the CDR3 is TGCGCCAGCAGCTTCACTACGGAGACCCAGTACTTC. Residues: CASSFTTETQYF.

Only a few counts were recorded for this clonotype. This chain connects TRBV15 to TRBJ2-5; D gene uncertain. V lost 3 bases to trimming and J lost 2 bases, with 7 bases between them. CDR1 and CDR2 from the germline V gene are LNHNV and YYDKDF (reference sequence). CDR3 length: 13 residues. The CDR3 region has the DNA TGTGCCACCAGCAGTCGGTTTCAAGAGACCCAGTACTTC. Its protein product is CATSSRFQETQYF.

This clonotype appeared a few times. This sequence joins TRBV29-1 and TRBJ2-3; 8 nucleotides match TRBD2. Trimming removed 4 bases from V and 6 bases from J; junction bases left unmatched: 15. This CDR3 spans 16 amino acids. Looked up from germline, CDR1 is SQVTM and CDR2 is ANQGSEA. The DNA of the CDR3 is TGCAGCGTTGCCGGGGGGGGGGTCACACCCACGGATACGCAGTATTTT. This gives the protein CSVAGGGVTPTDTQYF.

The chain links TRBV20-1 to TRBJ2-1; possible D gene TRBD2, 5 bases. Trimming cost V 0 bases and J 0 bases, with 12 bases left between them. The CDR3 has 16 residues. Germline CDR1 is DFQATT and CDR2 is SNEGSKA (reference sequence). CDR3 in amino acids: CSARDQVANSYNEQFF. As DNA, the CDR3 is TGCAGTGCTAGAGATCAGGTAGCGAACTCCTACAATGAGCAGTTCTTC.